A single sample gave rise to the 3 T cell receptor beta chains below, sequenced in a study of T cell clones after liver transplantation (dated by TCRdb to the late 2010s). The method was the immunoSEQ multiplex PCR assay. As stored in TCRdb, this immuneACCESS dataset retains in-frame rearrangements with V and J assigned. A fraction of the clones does not appear; measured against another copy, unresolved V genes explain less than half of the discrepancy, and the remainder lacks a known reason. This sample gives 70,000 to 95,000 clones in total; approximately 87% of them show up just once. Approximately 2.8% of the sample is taken by the ten largest. This specimen consisted of CD4+ T cells from blood, obtained at the 22-month timepoint. These receptors were obtained from a human patient who received a liver transplant. It is possible that, after a transplant, some T cells come from the graft donor.

The rearrangement joins TRBV20-1 to TRBJ2-7, with D perhaps TRBD2 (5 bases). Trimming left V 6 bases short and J 3 bases short, with 9 bases between. In germline, CDR1 is DFQATT, CDR2 SNEGSKA (reference sequence). The CDR3 has 11 amino acids. CDR3 coding DNA: TGCAGTGCCCCTCGGGACTACGAGCAGTACTTC. Its protein is CSAPRDYEQYF.

This clone was detected only a few times. CDR3 region: CASSQFSGNPSYEQYF. CDR3 DNA: TGTGCCAGCAGCCAATTTAGCGGCAATCCCTCCTACGAGCAGTACTTC. The chain uses TRBV4-2 and TRBJ2-7; a weak D match, TRBD2 (6 bases). Germline CDR1 and CDR2: LGHNA and YNFKEQ. The CDR3 has 16 amino acids. V dropped 2 bases and J dropped 0 bases, with 14 bases sitting between them.

This chain connects TRBV30 to TRBJ1-1; no clear D. This CDR3 has 13 amino acids. In germline, CDR1 is GTSNPN, CDR2 SVGIG (reference sequence). V was pared by 3 bases and J by 4 bases, with 12 bases between. In nucleotides, the CDR3 is TGTGCCTGGAGCCTCCGAACAGCCACTGAAGCTTTCTTT. Protein sequence: CAWSLRTATEAFF.